This TCR beta chain was sequenced for a study of control samples from healthy donors and cancer patients. Repertoires were generated with immunoSEQ multiplex PCR, while TCRdb's copy carries only in-frame clones and drops some. Counted here are tens of thousands of clones, approximately 94% occurring once; the ten biggest clones make up 0.65% to 0.9%. With 8 bases removed from V and 3 bases from J, the gap between germline ends came to 8 bases. Germline CDR1 is LNHDA and CDR2 is SQIVND (reference sequence). This CDR3 is 12 amino acids long. This rearrangement joins TRBV19 to TRBJ1-3, with a tentative D call TRBD1 (6 bases). Material for sequencing was PBMCs. The sequence derives from a man aged 25-40 years with colorectal cancer. The CDR3 DNA is TGTGCCAGTCACAGGGTTGGAAACACCATATATTTT. Protein product: CASHRVGNTIYF.